This T cell receptor (beta chain) emerged from a study of post-analysis software for immune sequencing data. Study at large: Relapsing-remitting, secondary progressive and progressive-relapsing multiple sclerosis were all included among the disease courses. Study-level points and caveats: Controls had lower frequencies than patients of 4 or 5 TRBV segments, which included TRBV5-6, TRBV5-1 and TRBV20-1. Under the F measure, samples that were prepared in one batch clustered strongly together. When compared against controls, multiple sclerosis patients showed significantly lower normalized Chao1 diversity.

Sequencing libraries made from TCR beta cDNA carried unique molecular identifiers. TCRdb analysed the PCR reads with MiXCR anew, one entry per CDR3 protein. The sample carries approximately 400,000 distinct CDR3 sequences, around 37% recorded once. A remark on this clonotype: Antigen: not known.

The CDR3 runs 16 residues. CDR1 and CDR2 from the germline V gene are DFQATT and SNEGSKA (reference sequence). The junction had 15 bases not matched to a gene; V was cut back by 6 bases and J by 6 bases. The V and J genes are TRBV20-1 and TRBJ2-1, with 9 bases that match TRBD2. The TCR originated in a girl between 10 and 17 years old with multiple sclerosis. Source material: blood. The CDR3 is CSAPNRASGALNEQFF. In DNA form, the CDR3 reads TGCAGTGCCCCTAACAGGGCTAGCGGGGCCCTCAATGAGCAGTTCTTC.